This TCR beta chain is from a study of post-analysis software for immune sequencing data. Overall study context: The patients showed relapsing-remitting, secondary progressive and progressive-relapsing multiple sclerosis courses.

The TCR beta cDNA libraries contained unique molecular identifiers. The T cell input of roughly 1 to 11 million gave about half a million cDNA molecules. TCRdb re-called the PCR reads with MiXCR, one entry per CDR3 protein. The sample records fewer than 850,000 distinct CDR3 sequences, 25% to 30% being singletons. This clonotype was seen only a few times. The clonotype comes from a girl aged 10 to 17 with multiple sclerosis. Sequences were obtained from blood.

The CDR3 DNA is TGTGCCAGCACCCTTCCCGCGGGGGGTGGCTACGAGCAGTACTTC. It encodes CASTLPAGGGYEQYF. The rearrangement uses TRBV28 and TRBJ2-7; 8 bases line up with TRBD2. The CDR3 contains 15 residues. The trim removed 7 bases at V and 3 bases at J, leaving 11 bases unmatched. Germline V gene lookup returns CDR1 MDHEN and CDR2 SYDVKM.